Below are 29 T cell receptor beta chains sequenced from a single sample in a study of long-term antiretroviral therapy in people with HIV. Survey-level resolution applied to immunoSEQ assay v3.0. Some clones are missing from TCRdb's copy, which holds only in-frame ones; the method was immunoSEQ multiplex PCR. The sample lists some 30,000 clones; roughly 98% were seen once. The material was unsorted PBMCs, obtained 7.6 years after starting antiretroviral therapy. All receptors derive from a man aged 25 to 45 with HIV.

This chain connects TRBV7-8 to TRBJ1-5; unclear D gene. Germline V gene sequence: CDR1 SGHVS, CDR2 FQNEAQ. V lost 1 base to trimming and J lost 7 bases, with 5 bases between them. This CDR3 is built from 12 residues. CDR3 residues: CASSLGMQPQHF. The CDR3 bases are TGTGCCAGCAGCTTAGGTATGCAGCCCCAGCATTTT.

CDR3 sequence (DNA): TGTGCCAGCAGCCAATTGCAGGCTTACTATGGCTACACCTTC. Its protein is CASSQLQAYYGYTF. The genes are TRBV4-2 and TRBJ1-2; no definite D call. Germline V lookup: CDR1 LGHNA, CDR2 YNFKEQ. The CDR3 runs 14 residues. V lost 2 bases to trimming and J lost 3 bases, with 10 bases between them.

This chain connects TRBV6-1 to TRBJ1-1; 8 positions match TRBD1. The CDR3 sequence is 15 residues long. Germline V gene data show CDR1 as MNHNS and CDR2 as SASEGT. The J segment lost 6 bases and the V segment lost 6 bases, leaving 12 bases of the junction unmatched. CDR3 bases: TGTGCCAGCAGGGCCCAACAGGGGGAAGGCTCTGAAGCTTTCTTT. This sequence encodes CASRAQQGEGSEAFF.

V gene TRBV15 combines with J gene TRBJ2-3; 8 positions match TRBD2. Germline CDR1 and CDR2: LNHNV and YYDKDF (reference sequence). V shed 1 base and J 6 bases; nucleotides not matched to a gene: 12. The CDR3 has 17 amino acids. This CDR3 reads CATSRGIVGGAGDTQYF. DNA of the CDR3: TGTGCCACCAGCAGAGGAATCGTCGGGGGGGCAGGGGATACGCAGTATTTT.

The chain links TRBV5-1 to TRBJ2-5, with D possibly matching TRBD1 (5 bases). CDR1 and CDR2 from the germline V gene are SGHRS and YFSETQ. Deletions cut 4 bases from V and 2 bases from J, with 9 bases between. The CDR3 is 13 residues long. DNA of the CDR3: TGCGCCAGCAGCAGAGACAGTCAAGAGACCCAGTACTTC. Protein: CASSRDSQETQYF. Full variable domain (outside the CDR3, taken from reference TRBV5-1 and TRBJ2-5): KAGVTQTPRYLIKTRGQQVTLSCSPISGHRSVSWYQQTPGQGLQFLFEYFSETQRNKGNFPGRFSGRQFSNSRSEMNVSTLELGDSALYLCASSRDSQETQYFGPGTRLLVL.

The chain uses TRBV7-6 and TRBJ2-7, with 9 nucleotides matching TRBD1. Germline loops: CDR1 SGHVS, CDR2 FNYEAQ. The V segment lost 0 bases and the J segment 1 base; nucleotides outside the gene matches: 1. This CDR3 spans 15 amino acids. CDR3 in DNA: TGTGCCAGCAGCTTAGCCGGGACAGGGTCCTACGAGCAGTACTTC. Protein sequence: CASSLAGTGSYEQYF.

The count of this clone is one. The CDR3: CAAAPYIVNTEAFF. For the CDR3, the DNA is TGTGCCGCGGCTCCCTATATTGTGAACACTGAAGCTTTCTTT. The chain uses TRBV28 and TRBJ1-1; D remains ambiguous. Germline CDR1 and CDR2: MDHEN and SYDVKM. V dropped 11 bases and J dropped 0 bases, with 16 bases sitting between them. CDR3 length: 14 amino acids.

The chain combines TRBV6-6 with TRBJ2-6, with no clear D. Germline CDR1 is MNHNY and CDR2 is SVGAGI (reference sequence). The CDR3 has 16 residues. The V end lost 1 base, the J end lost 2 bases, and 9 bases lay between the germline ends. CDR3 DNA: TGTGCCAGCAGTTACTTGCCCTTTGCTGGGGCCAACGTCCTGACTTTC. It is translated as CASSYLPFAGANVLTF.

V is TRBV7-9 and J is TRBJ2-2; 7 bases are a match to TRBD1. The length of the CDR3 is 15 residues. Germline loops: CDR1 SEHNR, CDR2 FQNEAQ (reference sequence). With V trimmed by 7 bases and J by 0 bases, 5 bases remained unmatched. The CDR3 coding sequence is TGTGCCAGCACCAGGGGGTGGGCGAACACCGGGGAGCTGTTTTTT. Translating gives CASTRGWANTGELFF.

DNA for the CDR3: TGTGCCAGCAGCGGAACAGGACAGGACTATGGCTACACCTTC. Translating gives CASSGTGQDYGYTF. The chain is built from TRBV5-6 and TRBJ1-2; TRBD1 aligns across 7 bases. V trimming: 4 bases; J trimming: 3 bases; junction bases outside the gene matches: 6. The CDR3 covers 14 residues. Germline loops: CDR1 SGHDT, CDR2 YYEEEE.

The chain couples TRBV4-2 to TRBJ1-2; the D gene is possibly TRBD1 (5 bases). The CDR3 is 16 residues long. Germline V gene sequence: CDR1 LGHNA, CDR2 YNFKEQ. Trimming removed 0 bases from V and 4 bases from J, with 15 bases in between. The CDR3 loop reads CASSQEVSRVGYGYTF. The CDR3 bases are TGTGCCAGCAGCCAAGAAGTGTCCAGGGTGGGCTATGGCTACACCTTC.

This chain links TRBV9 with TRBJ2-1; 11 positions agree with TRBD1. V lost 3 bases to trimming and J lost 4 bases; unmatched junction nucleotides: 3. This CDR3 region has 15 residues. CDR1 and CDR2 from the germline V gene are SGDLS and YYNGEE. The CDR3 region has the DNA TGTGCCAGCAGCGCTGGGACAGGGGGGTACAATGAGCAGTTCTTC. Its protein is CASSAGTGGYNEQFF. Variable domain in full (rest from reference TRBV9 and TRBJ2-1): DSGVTQTPKHLITATGQRVTLRCSPRSGDLSVYWYQQSLDQGLQFLIQYYNGEERAKGNILERFSAQQFPDLHSELNLSSLELGDSALYFCASSAGTGGYNEQFFGPGTRLTVL.

With respect to this clone: The limits of the CDR3 on the DNA are not certain, so only TCRdb's listed CDR3 is given. V is TRBV5-5 and J is TRBJ2-5; the table gives TRBD2 as D, unverified against the DNA. From its first to its last residue, the CDR3 has 14 amino acids. CDR1 SGHKS and CDR2 YYEKEE come from the germline V gene (reference sequence). CDR3: CASSTGSFLETQYF.

The CDR3 region is CASSHTGKDEQYF. CDR3 nucleotides: TGTGCCAGCAGCCATACAGGGAAAGACGAGCAGTACTTC. The V gene is TRBV5-4, the J gene TRBJ2-7; maybe TRBD1 (6 bases). The V gene lost 4 bases and the J gene lost 5 bases, with 13 bases spanning the gap. There are 13 residues in the CDR3. Germline-derived CDR1 and CDR2 are SGHNT and YYREEE (reference sequence).

Here the CDR3 DNA reads TGTGCCTGGAGTACAATGCTGAACACTGAAGCTTTCTTT. This gives the protein CAWSTMLNTEAFF. The chain employs TRBV30 and TRBJ1-1; D is unresolved. Germline CDR1 is GTSNPN and CDR2 is SVGIG (reference sequence). This CDR3 comprises 13 residues. V lost 2 bases to trimming and J lost 0 bases, with 7 bases between them.

The V call is TRBV9, the J call TRBJ1-2, with 10 positions matching TRBD1. Germline V gene lookup returns CDR1 SGDLS and CDR2 YYNGEE. CDR3 length: 14 residues. The V segment lost 5 bases and the J segment 8 bases; nucleotides outside the gene matches: 9. The CDR3 region has the DNA TGTGCCAGCAGAGACGACAGGGGGCCGGGGGGCTACACCTTC. Its translation is CASRDDRGPGGYTF.

V usage is TRBV4-3 and J usage is TRBJ1-4; a possible D gene is TRBD1 (5 bases). Germline V lookup: CDR1 LGHNA, CDR2 YSLEER. The CDR3 has 14 residues. Trimming cost V 1 base and J 8 bases, with 11 bases left between them. This CDR3 is CASSQGRAHEKLFF. The CDR3 DNA follows: TGCGCCAGCAGCCAAGGCAGGGCCCACGAAAAACTGTTTTTT.

The rearrangement links TRBV10-3 to TRBJ1-2; D is possibly TRBD1 (6 bases). The V end lost 2 bases, the J end lost 5 bases, and 15 bases lay between the germline ends. Germline CDR1 reads ENHRY; CDR2 reads SYGVKD. This CDR3 contains 15 residues. The CDR3 is CAISEGNRVRYGYTF. The CDR3 DNA follows: TGTGCCATCAGTGAGGGAAACAGGGTCCGATATGGCTACACCTTC.

This sequence joins TRBV4-3 and TRBJ2-2, with D hard to call. CDR3 length: 14 amino acids. CDR1 LGHNA and CDR2 YSLEER come from the germline V gene. Trimming left V 2 bases short and J 7 bases short, with 11 bases between. The CDR3 loop is CASSQPSVDGELFF. In DNA, the CDR3 is TGCGCCAGCAGCCAACCCTCGGTCGACGGGGAGCTGTTTTTT.

The chain is built from TRBV2 and TRBJ2-1; a weak D match, TRBD1 (6 bases). This CDR3 has 15 residues. CDR1 is SNHLY, CDR2 FYNNEI, per germline. V was shortened by 6 bases and J by 4 bases, with 16 bases between the two germline ends. For the CDR3, the DNA is TGTGCCAGCAGCCTCCAAGGGGGACATTACAATGAGCAGTTCTTC. Its protein is CASSLQGGHYNEQFF.

J is TRBJ1-1 and V is TRBV6-6; TRBD1 matches 7 bases. From germline, CDR1 is MNHNY and CDR2 SVGAGI (reference sequence). There are 14 residues in the CDR3. J gave up 10 bases and V 5 bases, and 13 bases lay outside the gene matches. For the CDR3, the DNA is TGTGCCAGCAGTGGCCAGGGGGTGGAGTGGTTAGCTTTCTTT. Protein: CASSGQGVEWLAFF.

The V call is TRBV7-3, the J call TRBJ2-7, with 9 bases fitting TRBD1. The CDR3 contains 12 residues. V was pared by 6 bases and J by 5 bases, with 2 bases of the junction left unmatched. The germline V gene encodes CDR1 SGHTA and CDR2 FQGTGA. CDR3 in DNA: TGTGCCAGCAGACAGGGGGCGGACGAGCAGTACTTC. The encoded protein is CASRQGADEQYF.

The V call is TRBV19, the J call TRBJ2-5, with unresolved D. V shed 6 bases and J shed 1 base, with 6 bases lying between them. Germline lookup yields CDR1 LNHDA and CDR2 SQIVND (reference sequence). The length of the CDR3 is 12 residues. CDR3 sequence: CASRGSQETQYF. The CDR3 DNA is TGTGCCAGTAGGGGCAGCCAAGAGACCCAGTACTTC. Together with reference TRBV19 and TRBJ2-5, the CDR3 gives the full variable domain: DGGITQSPKYLFRKEGQNVTLSCEQNLNHDAMYWYRQDPGQGLRLIYYSQIVNDFQKGDIAEGYSVSREKKESFPLTVTSAQKNPTAFYLCASRGSQETQYFGPGTRLLVL.

The CDR3 loop reads CASSLGGGFVSTQYF. Written as DNA, the CDR3 is TGTGCCAGCAGCTTAGGGGGGGGCTTCGTATCGACCCAGTACTTC. The chain links TRBV11-1 to TRBJ2-5; maybe TRBD2 (7 bases). Germline V CDR1 and CDR2: SGHAT, FQDESV (reference sequence). CDR3 length: 15 residues. Trimming removed 1 base from V and 7 bases from J, with 16 bases in between.

J is TRBJ1-2 and V is TRBV14; TRBD1 might be the D (5 bases). The V gene's germline CDR1 is SGHDN and CDR2 FVKESK. V lost 1 base and J lost 5, with 14 bases in between. The CDR3 is 15 residues long. The CDR3 region has the DNA TGTGCCAGCAGCCAAGGGCTAGAGGGGTTATATGGCTACACCTTC. The encoded protein is CASSQGLEGLYGYTF.

V gene TRBV5-1 combines with J gene TRBJ2-7; the D is unclear. The V gene's germline CDR1 is SGHRS and CDR2 YFSETQ. Trimming pared 2 bases from V and 4 bases from J, leaving 10 bases between. This CDR3 comprises 13 residues. The CDR3, as DNA: TGCGCCAGCAGCTTACGGGTTGGGTACGAGCAGTACTTC. It is translated as CASSLRVGYEQYF. Full variable domain (rest looked up from reference TRBV5-1 and TRBJ2-7): KAGVTQTPRYLIKTRGQQVTLSCSPISGHRSVSWYQQTPGQGLQFLFEYFSETQRNKGNFPGRFSGRQFSNSRSEMNVSTLELGDSALYLCASSLRVGYEQYFGPGTRLTVT.

J is TRBJ1-1 and V is TRBV29-1; no definite D call. This CDR3 is built from 10 residues. Germline CDR1 SQVTM, CDR2 ANQGSEA. Trimming stripped 3 bases from V and 7 bases from J, with 6 bases between. CDR3 sequence (DNA): TGCAGCGTTGAGGGGAATGAAGCTTTCTTT. Translation: CSVEGNEAFF.

The chain employs TRBV2 and TRBJ1-2; TRBD1 agrees at 9 bases. V lost 3 bases to trimming and J lost 6 bases; unmatched junction nucleotides: 8. In germline, CDR1 is SNHLY, CDR2 FYNNEI. This CDR3 spans 15 amino acids. The CDR3 region has the DNA TGTGCCAGCAGTGATACGGGACAGGGAAAGGATGGCTACACCTTC. Translated, it gives CASSDTGQGKDGYTF.

CDR3: CAWSVQARDTQYF. Here the CDR3 DNA reads TGTGCCTGGAGTGTTCAAGCGAGGGATACGCAGTATTTT. The rearrangement joins TRBV30 to TRBJ2-3; D gene uncertain. Germline lookup yields CDR1 GTSNPN and CDR2 SVGIG (reference sequence). V dropped 0 bases and J dropped 6 bases, with 10 bases sitting between them. The CDR3 consists of 13 residues.